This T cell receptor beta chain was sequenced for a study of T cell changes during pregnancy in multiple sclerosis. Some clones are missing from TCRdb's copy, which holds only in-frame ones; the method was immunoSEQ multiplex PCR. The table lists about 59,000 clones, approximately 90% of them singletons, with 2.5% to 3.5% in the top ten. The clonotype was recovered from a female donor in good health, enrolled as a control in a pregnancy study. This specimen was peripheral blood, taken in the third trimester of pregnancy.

The CDR3, as DNA: TGTGCCAGCAGCTCGGGACAGGGAGGTAGGAGTGAAAAACTGTTTTTT. It translates to CASSSGQGGRSEKLFF. This chain joins TRBV7-9 and TRBJ1-4; TRBD1 aligns across 9 bases. This CDR3 region has 16 residues. The germline V gene encodes CDR1 SEHNR and CDR2 FQNEAQ (reference sequence). V shed 4 bases and J 7 bases; nucleotides not matched to a gene: 10.